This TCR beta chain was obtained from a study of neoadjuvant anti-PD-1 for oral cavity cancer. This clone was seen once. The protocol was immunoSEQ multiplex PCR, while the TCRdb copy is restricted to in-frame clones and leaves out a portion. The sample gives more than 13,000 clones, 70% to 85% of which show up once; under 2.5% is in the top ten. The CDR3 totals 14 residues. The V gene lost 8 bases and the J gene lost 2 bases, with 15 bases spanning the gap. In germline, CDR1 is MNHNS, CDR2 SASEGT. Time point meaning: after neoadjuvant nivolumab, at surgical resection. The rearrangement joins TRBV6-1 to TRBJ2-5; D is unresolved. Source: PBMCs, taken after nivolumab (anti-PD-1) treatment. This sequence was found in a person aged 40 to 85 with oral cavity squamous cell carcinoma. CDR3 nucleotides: TGTGCCAGCGACCTTTCAGGAATACAAGAGACCCAGTACTTC. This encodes CASDLSGIQETQYF.